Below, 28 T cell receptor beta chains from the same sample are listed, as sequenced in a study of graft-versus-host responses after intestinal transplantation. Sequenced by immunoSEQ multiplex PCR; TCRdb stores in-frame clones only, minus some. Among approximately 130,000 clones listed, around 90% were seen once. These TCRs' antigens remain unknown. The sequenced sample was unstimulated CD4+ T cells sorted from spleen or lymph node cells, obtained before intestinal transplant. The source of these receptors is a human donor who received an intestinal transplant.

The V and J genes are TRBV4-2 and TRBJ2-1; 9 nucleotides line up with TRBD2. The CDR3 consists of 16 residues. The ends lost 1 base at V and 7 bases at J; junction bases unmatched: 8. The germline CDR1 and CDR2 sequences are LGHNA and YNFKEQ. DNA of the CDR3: TGTGCCAGCAGCCAAGCCCCGAGCGGGGGGTGGAATGAGCAGTTCTTC. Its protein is CASSQAPSGGWNEQFF.

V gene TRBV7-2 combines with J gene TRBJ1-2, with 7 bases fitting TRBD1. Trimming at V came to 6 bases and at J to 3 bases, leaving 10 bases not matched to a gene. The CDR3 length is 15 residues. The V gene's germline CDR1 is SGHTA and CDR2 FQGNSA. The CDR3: CASSEQTRGHYGYTF. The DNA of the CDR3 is TGTGCCAGCAGTGAACAAACAAGGGGGCACTATGGCTACACCTTC.

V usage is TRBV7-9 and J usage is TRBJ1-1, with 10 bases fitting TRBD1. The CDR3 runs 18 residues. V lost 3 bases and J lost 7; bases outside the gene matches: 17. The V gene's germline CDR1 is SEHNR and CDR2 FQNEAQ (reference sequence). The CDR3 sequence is CASSFSGPLDRGHVEAFF. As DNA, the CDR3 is TGTGCCAGCAGCTTTAGCGGTCCGCTAGACAGGGGGCATGTTGAAGCTTTCTTT.

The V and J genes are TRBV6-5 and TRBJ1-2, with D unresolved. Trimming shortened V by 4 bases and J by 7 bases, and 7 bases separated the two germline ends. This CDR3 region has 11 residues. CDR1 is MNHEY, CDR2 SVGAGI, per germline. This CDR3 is CASSSTAGYTF. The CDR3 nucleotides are TGTGCCAGCAGTTCCACCGCTGGCTACACCTTC.

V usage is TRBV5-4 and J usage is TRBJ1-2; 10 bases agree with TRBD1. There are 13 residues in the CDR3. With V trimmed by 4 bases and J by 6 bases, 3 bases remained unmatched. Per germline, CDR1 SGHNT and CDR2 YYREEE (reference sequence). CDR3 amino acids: CASSRQGAHGYTF. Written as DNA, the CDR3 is TGTGCCAGCAGCAGACAGGGGGCTCATGGCTACACCTTC.

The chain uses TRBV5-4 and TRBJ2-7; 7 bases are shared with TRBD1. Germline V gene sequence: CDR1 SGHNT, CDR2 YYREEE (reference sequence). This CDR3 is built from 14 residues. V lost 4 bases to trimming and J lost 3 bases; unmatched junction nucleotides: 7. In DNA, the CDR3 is TGTGCCAGCAGCGATACAGGGGCTGACTACGAGCAGTACTTC. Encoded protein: CASSDTGADYEQYF.

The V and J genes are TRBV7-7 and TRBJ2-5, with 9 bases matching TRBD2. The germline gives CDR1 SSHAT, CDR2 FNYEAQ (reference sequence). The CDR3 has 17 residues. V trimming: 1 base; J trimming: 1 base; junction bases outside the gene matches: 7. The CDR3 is CASSLGDSGGFQETQYF. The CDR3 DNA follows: TGTGCCAGCAGCTTAGGGGATAGCGGGGGTTTCCAAGAGACCCAGTACTTC.

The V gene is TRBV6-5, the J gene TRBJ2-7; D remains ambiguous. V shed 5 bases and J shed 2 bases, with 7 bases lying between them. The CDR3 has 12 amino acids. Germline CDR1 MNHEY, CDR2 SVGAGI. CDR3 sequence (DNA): TGTGCCAGCAGTGGGCCAACCTACGAGCAGTACTTC. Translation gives CASSGPTYEQYF.

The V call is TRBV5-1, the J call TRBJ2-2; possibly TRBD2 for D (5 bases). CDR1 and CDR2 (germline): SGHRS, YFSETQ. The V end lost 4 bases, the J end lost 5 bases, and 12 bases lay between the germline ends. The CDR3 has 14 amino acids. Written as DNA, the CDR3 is TGCGCCAGCAGCCCCGGACGGGATACCGGGGAGCTGTTTTTT. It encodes CASSPGRDTGELFF. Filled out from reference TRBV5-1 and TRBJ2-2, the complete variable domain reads KAGVTQTPRYLIKTRGQQVTLSCSPISGHRSVSWYQQTPGQGLQFLFEYFSETQRNKGNFPGRFSGRQFSNSRSEMNVSTLELGDSALYLCASSPGRDTGELFFGEGSRLTVL.

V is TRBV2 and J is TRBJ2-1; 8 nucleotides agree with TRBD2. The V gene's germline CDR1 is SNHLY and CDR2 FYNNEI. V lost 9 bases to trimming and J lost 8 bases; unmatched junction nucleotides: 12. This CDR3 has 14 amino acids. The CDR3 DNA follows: TGTGCCAGAGGAGTCAGCGGGGGATCTCATGAGCAGTTCTTC. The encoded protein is CARGVSGGSHEQFF. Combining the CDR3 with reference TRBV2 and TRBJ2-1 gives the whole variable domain EPEVTQTPSHQVTQMGQEVILRCVPISNHLYFYWYRQILGQKVEFLVSFYNNEISEKSEIFDDQFSVERPDGSNFTLKIRSTKLEDSAMYFCARGVSGGSHEQFFGPGTRLTVL.

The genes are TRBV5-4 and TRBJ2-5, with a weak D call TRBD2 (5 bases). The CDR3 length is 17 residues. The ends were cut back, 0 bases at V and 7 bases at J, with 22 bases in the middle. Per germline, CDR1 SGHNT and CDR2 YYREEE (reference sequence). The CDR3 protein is CASSLATAGGSPRTQYF. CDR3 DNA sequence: TGTGCCAGCAGCTTGGCTACGGCCGGCGGGTCCCCTAGGACCCAGTACTTC.

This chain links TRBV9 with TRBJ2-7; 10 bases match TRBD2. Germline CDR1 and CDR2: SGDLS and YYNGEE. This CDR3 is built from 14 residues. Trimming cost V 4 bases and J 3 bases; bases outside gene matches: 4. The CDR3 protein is CASSPLAGDYEQYF. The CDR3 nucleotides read TGTGCCAGCAGCCCGCTAGCGGGGGACTACGAGCAGTACTTC.

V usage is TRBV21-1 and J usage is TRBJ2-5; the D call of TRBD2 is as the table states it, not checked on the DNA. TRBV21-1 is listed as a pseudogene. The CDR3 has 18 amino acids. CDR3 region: CASEPAPEGGPIGETQYF. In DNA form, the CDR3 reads TGTGCCAGCGAACCTGCCCCTGAGGGGGGGCCCATCGGGGAGACCCAGTACTTC.

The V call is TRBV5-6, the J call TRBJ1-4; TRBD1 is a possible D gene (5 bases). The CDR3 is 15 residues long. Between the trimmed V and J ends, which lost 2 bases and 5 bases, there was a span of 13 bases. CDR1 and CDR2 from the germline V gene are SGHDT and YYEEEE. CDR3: CASSFSAGQNEKLFF. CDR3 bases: TGTGCCAGCAGCTTTTCGGCGGGGCAAAATGAAAAACTGTTTTTT.

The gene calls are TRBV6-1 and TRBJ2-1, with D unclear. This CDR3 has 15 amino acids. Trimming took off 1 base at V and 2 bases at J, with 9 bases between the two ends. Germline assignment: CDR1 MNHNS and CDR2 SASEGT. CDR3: CASSEGPSTYNEQFF. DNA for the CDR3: TGTGCCAGCAGTGAAGGGCCCTCAACCTACAATGAGCAGTTCTTC.

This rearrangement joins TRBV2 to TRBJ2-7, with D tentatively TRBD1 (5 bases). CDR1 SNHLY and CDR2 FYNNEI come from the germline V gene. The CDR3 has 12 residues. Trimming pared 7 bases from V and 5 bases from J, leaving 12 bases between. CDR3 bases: TGTGCCAGCACACAGGTGGAACACGAGCAGTACTTC. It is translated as CASTQVEHEQYF.

In nucleotides, the CDR3 is TGCGCCACCCCGGACAGGGTAATTGGCTACACCTTC. Its protein is CATPDRVIGYTF. The rearrangement uses TRBV10-1 and TRBJ1-2; 8 bases map to TRBD1. In germline, CDR1 is WNHNN, CDR2 SYGVQD (reference sequence). This CDR3 has 12 residues. J lost 7 bases, V lost 10 bases, and 8 bases had no gene match.

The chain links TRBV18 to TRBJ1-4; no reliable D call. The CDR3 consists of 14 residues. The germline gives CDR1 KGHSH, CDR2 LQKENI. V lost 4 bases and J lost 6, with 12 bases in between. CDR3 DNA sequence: TGTGCCAGCTCACTAAACTCCGGGGATGAAAAACTGTTTTTT. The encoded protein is CASSLNSGDEKLFF.

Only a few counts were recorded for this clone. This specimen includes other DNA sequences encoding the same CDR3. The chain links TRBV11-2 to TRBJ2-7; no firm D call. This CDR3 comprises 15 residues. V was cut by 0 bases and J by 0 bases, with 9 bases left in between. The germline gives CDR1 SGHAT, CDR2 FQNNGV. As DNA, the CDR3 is TGTGCCAGCAGCTTAGATCACGTCGCCTCCTACGAGCAGTACTTC. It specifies CASSLDHVASYEQYF.

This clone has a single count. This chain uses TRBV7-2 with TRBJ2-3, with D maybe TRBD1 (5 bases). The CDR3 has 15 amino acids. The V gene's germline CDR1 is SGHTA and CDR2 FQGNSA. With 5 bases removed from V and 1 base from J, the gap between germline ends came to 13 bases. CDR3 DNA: TGTGCCAGCAGCCATCAGGGAAGCGGCACAGATACGCAGTATTTT. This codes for CASSHQGSGTDTQYF.

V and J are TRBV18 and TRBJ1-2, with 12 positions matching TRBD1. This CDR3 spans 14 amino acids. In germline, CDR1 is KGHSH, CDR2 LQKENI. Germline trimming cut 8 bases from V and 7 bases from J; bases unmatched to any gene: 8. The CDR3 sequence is CASIPGQGAVGYTF. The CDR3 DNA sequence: TGTGCCAGCATTCCGGGACAGGGGGCTGTTGGCTACACCTTC. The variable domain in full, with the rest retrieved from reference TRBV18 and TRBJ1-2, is NAGVMQNPRHLVRRRGQEARLRCSPMKGHSHVYWYRQLPEEGLKFMVYLQKENIIDESGMPKERFSAEFPKEGPSILRIQQVVRGDSAAYFCASIPGQGAVGYTFGSGTRLTVV.

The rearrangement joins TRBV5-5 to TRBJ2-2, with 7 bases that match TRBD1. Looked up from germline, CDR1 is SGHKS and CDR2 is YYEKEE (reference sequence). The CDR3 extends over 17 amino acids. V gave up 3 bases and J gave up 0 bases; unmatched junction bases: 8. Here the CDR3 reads CASSSPDRRTNTGELFF. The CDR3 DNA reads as TGTGCCAGCAGCTCCCCGGACAGGCGAACGAACACCGGGGAGCTGTTTTTT.

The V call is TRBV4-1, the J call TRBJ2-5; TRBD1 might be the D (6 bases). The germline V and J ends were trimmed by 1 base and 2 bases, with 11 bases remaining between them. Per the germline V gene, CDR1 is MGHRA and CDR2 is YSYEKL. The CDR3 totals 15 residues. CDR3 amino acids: CASSQVGALQETQYF. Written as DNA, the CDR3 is TGCGCCAGCAGCCAAGTGGGGGCGCTTCAAGAGACCCAGTACTTC.

The CDR3 sequence: CASSDPDGNTEAFF. In DNA form, the CDR3 reads TGTGCCAGCAGTGATCCCGATGGGAACACTGAAGCTTTCTTT. The chain links TRBV2 to TRBJ1-1; D is unclear. V was clipped by 3 bases and J by 1 base, with 9 bases between them. CDR1 is SNHLY and CDR2 is FYNNEI in the germline V gene. CDR3 length equals 14 residues.

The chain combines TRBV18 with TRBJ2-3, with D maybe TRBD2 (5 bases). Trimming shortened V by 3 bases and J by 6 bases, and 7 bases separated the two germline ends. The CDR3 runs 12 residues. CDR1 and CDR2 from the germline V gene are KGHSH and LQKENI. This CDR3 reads CASSPGGDTQYF. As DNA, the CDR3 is TGTGCCAGCTCACCCGGCGGGGATACGCAGTATTTT. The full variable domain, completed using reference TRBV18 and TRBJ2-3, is NAGVMQNPRHLVRRRGQEARLRCSPMKGHSHVYWYRQLPEEGLKFMVYLQKENIIDESGMPKERFSAEFPKEGPSILRIQQVVRGDSAAYFCASSPGGDTQYFGPGTRLTVL.

The CDR3 here is CASASTGEDGYTF. The CDR3, as DNA: TGTGCCAGCGCCTCAACCGGAGAAGATGGCTACACCTTC. V usage is TRBV18 and J usage is TRBJ1-2; no firm D call. Germline loops: CDR1 KGHSH, CDR2 LQKENI. V shed 8 bases and J shed 6 bases, with 16 bases lying between them. CDR3 length: 13 residues.

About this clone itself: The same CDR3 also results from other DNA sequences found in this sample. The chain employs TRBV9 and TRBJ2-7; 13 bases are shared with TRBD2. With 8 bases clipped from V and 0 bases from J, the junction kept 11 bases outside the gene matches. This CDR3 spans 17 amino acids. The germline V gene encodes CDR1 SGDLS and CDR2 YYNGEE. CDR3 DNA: TGTGCCAGTAGCCCGGGGACTAGCGGGGCCCTCTCCTACGAGCAGTACTTC. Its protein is CASSPGTSGALSYEQYF.

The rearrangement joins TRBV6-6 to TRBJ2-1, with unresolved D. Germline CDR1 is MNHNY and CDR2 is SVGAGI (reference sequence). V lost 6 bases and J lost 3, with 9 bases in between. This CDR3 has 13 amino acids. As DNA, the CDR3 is TGTGCCAGCAGGGGCACACTCTACAATGAGCAGTTCTTC. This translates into CASRGTLYNEQFF.